A selection of T cell receptor beta chains follows, all from one sample in a study of patients and donors after allogeneic stem cell transplantation. TCRdb fed the RT-PCR reads into MiXCR, producing one record per CDR3 protein. The sample consists of about 960,000 distinct CDR3 sequences, around 17% of them appearing once. The sequenced sample was blood, either unsorted or a sorted T cell fraction (not recorded which). Receptors were obtained from a human donor who was either an allogeneic HSCT recipient or a stem cell or donor lymphocyte infusion donor (not recorded which). It is not recorded whose cells these are; they may come from a transplant donor. Each CDR3 is given with its conserved first and last residue.

V,CDR3
TRBV5-5,CASSLEASGYEQQYF
TRBV10-3,CATTRQGDTQYF
TRBV14,CASSGSSTGRRYEKLFF
TRBV12-3/TRBV12-4,CASRLAGVVYEQYF
TRBV7-9,CASSLEAGSSYGYTF
TRBV20-1,CSAKLAGSVNEQFF
TRBV6-2/TRBV6-3,CASSPKHWGDEQFF
TRBV5-6,CASSLTGTGGHTEAFF
TRBV25-1,CASSEMGSNYGYTF
TRBV24-1,CATSDLRGSGSNNEQFF
TRBV29-1,CSVDRQGKTEAFF
TRBV5-1,CASSPGRGRGNAGELFF
TRBV29-1,CSVVEVSYNEQFF
TRBV5-1,CASSLEWGVGTEAFF
TRBV7-9,CASSRRGRDFYEQYF
TRBV9,CASSVGQLAGASKQFF
TRBV9,CASSPPNGLSSYNEQFF
TRBV5-1,CASSLTGGLVEQYF
TRBV20-1,CSAKGQSPRF
TRBV6-5,CASSSSSGREVDTQYF
TRBV4-3,CASRAKVVTSGVQYF
TRBV15,CATSRGGLETYEQYF
TRBV6-1,CASSPTTYWTSGRKLSYEQYF
TRBV12-3/TRBV12-4,CASSPGLVVPGELFF
TRBV27,CASSFRGLSGNTIYF
TRBV29-1,CSVAGLAGGKRDTQYF
TRBV3-1,CASSQLDRGGEAFF
TRBV29-1,CSVVTGETEKLFF
TRBV12-3/TRBV12-4,CASSFAGTYEQYF
TRBV6-2/TRBV6-3,CASSPYRNQETQYF
TRBV11-1,CASSLQTPQGDTQYF
TRBV20-1,CSARDNTGELFF
TRBV5-1,CASSPQAGVFQETQYF
TRBV5-1,CASSYLRGGTDTQYF
TRBV7-6,CASSPGTRFEQYF
TRBV5-6,CASSFRQAGNEQFF
TRBV11-3,CASSLDRGDYNEQFF
TRBV20-1,CSATPLGGAGDIQYF
TRBV29-1,CSAWRTGELFF
TRBV30,CAWSPPGYTF
TRBV20-1,CSARDRPGKGGTQYF
TRBV7-6,CASSPAGQTYNEQFF
TRBV12-3/TRBV12-4,CASSTRVGNQYF
TRBV7-9,CASSLRQGRDHEQYF
TRBV2,CASRGEHTGELFF
TRBV25-1,CASSSWTGIGEQYF
TRBV5-6,CASSLPTGDYNEQFF